This T cell receptor (beta chain) was captured by sequencing in a study of T cell responses to AZD1222 COVID-19 vaccine. Study-level findings and limits: Donors skewed white British and female; clonal diversity was possibly underestimated. The number of AZD1222 recipients seropositive at baseline was only five to seven. Vaccine-associated CD4 TCRs ranged over spike, dominating at 160-218 and 743-854.

With 6 bases clipped from V and 4 bases from J, the junction kept 7 bases outside the gene matches. This CDR3 is built from 14 residues. The germline V gene has CDR1 LNHNV and CDR2 YYDKDF (reference sequence). This clone was detected only once. The antigen is undetermined. Clones were sequenced by immunoSEQ multiplex PCR, and TCRdb holds only the in-frame ones, with some missing. The data show 90,000 to 110,000 clones, around 89% seen once. The material sequenced was peripheral blood, taken on day 0 of AZD1222 vaccination. The receptor was derived from an adult in good health. This chain links TRBV15 with TRBJ2-7; 9 nucleotides align to TRBD1. The CDR3 DNA sequence: TGTGCCACCAGTCAAGACAGGGGGGGATACGAGCAGTACTTC. Protein: CATSQDRGGYEQYF.